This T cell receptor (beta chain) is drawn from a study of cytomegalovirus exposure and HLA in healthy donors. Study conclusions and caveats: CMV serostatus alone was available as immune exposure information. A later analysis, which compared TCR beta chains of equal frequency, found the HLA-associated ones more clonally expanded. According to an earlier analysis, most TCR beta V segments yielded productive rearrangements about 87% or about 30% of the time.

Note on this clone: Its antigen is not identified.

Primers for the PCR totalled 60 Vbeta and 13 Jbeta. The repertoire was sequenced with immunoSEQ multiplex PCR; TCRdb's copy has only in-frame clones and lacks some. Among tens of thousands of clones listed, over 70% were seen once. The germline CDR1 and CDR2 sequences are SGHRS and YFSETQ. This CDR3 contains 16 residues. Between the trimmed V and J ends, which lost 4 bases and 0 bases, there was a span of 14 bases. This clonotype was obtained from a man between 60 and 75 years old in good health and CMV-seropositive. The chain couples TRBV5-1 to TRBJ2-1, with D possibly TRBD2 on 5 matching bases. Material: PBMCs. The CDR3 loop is CASSVMSGISYNEQFF. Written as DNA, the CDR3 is TGCGCCAGCAGCGTGATGTCGGGGATCTCCTACAATGAGCAGTTCTTC.